The clone carrying this T cell receptor beta chain was seen only a few times. Antigen: not known. This sample is part of a study of identical twins. Points from the study as a whole: Within monozygotic twins, out-of-frame TCR alpha sharing was underestimated by the models. Out-of-frame alpha sequences that twins shared showed excess low generation probability. Within beta out-of-frame sequences, the excess sharing observed between twins was weaker. Insertions ran lower in abundant cord blood beta clonotypes, though not in memory repertoires.

MiXCR, run by TCRdb on the 5' RACE reads, gives a single entry per CDR3 protein. The top ten hold around 3% of the sample, which has about 570,000 distinct CDR3 sequences, more than 9% seen once. The CDR3 runs to 19 residues. The V end was cut by 8 bases, the J end by 0 bases, with 24 bases between. In addition, the sample was reused for a study of yellow fever vaccine responses in identical twins.

Sequenced: PBMCs. The chain couples TRBV5-3 to TRBJ2-6; TRBD1 might be the D (6 bases). TRBV5-3 is an ORF, and what it does is uncertain. The TCR comes from a woman aged 18 to 35 in good health. This CDR3 reads CASKDRGDLLSSGANVLTF. The CDR3 nucleotides are TGTGCCAGTAAGGACAGAGGGGATCTATTAAGCTCTGGGGCCAACGTCCTGACTTTC.